The 24 T cell receptor beta chains listed next were all sequenced from one sample in a study of cytomegalovirus exposure and HLA in healthy donors. PCR amplification relied on 60 Vbeta primers (plus 13 Jbeta primers). TCRdb's table, derived via immunoSEQ multiplex PCR, lists solely in-frame clones and lacks some. The sample includes some 190,000 clones, more than 75% seen only once; the top ten take 2% to 2.5%. The sample consisted of PBMCs. The receptors stem from a woman younger than 45 in good health and CMV-seropositive.

This clone was observed a handful of times. The chain carries TRBV6-5 and TRBJ1-6; TRBD1 might be the D (5 bases). The CDR3 totals 12 residues. Germline V gene data show CDR1 as MNHEY and CDR2 as SVGAGI. V was clipped by 8 bases and J by 7 bases, with 9 bases between them. CDR3 nucleotide sequence: TGTGCCAGCCGCGGGGGAAATTCACCCCTCCACTTT. It codes for CASRGGNSPLHF.

This sequence joins TRBV19 and TRBJ2-1; TRBD2 matches at 9 bases. Germline V CDR1 and CDR2: LNHDA, SQIVND (reference sequence). This CDR3 has 15 residues. Trimming removed 4 bases from V and 1 base from J; junction bases left unmatched: 2. The CDR3: CASSTSGRSYNEQFF. CDR3 nucleotides: TGTGCCAGTAGTACGAGCGGGAGGTCCTACAATGAGCAGTTCTTC.

V usage is TRBV7-9 and J usage is TRBJ1-4; D not certain. The CDR3 is 13 amino acids. Looked up from germline, CDR1 is SEHNR and CDR2 is FQNEAQ (reference sequence). Trimming took 5 bases from V and 8 from J, leaving 12 bases between them. DNA of the CDR3: TGTGCCAGCAGCCCTCGGGAACGCGAAAAACTGTTTTTT. Encoded protein: CASSPREREKLFF.

CDR3 region: CASSQVVSRPTEAFF. CDR3 DNA sequence: TGCGCCAGCAGCCAAGTGGTCAGTCGTCCGACTGAAGCTTTCTTT. J is TRBJ1-1 and V is TRBV4-1; D is undetermined. Germline assignment: CDR1 MGHRA and CDR2 YSYEKL. This CDR3 region has 15 residues. V was trimmed by 1 base and J by 5 bases, leaving 14 bases between them.

This clone has a single count. V is TRBV5-4 and J is TRBJ2-7; 8 nucleotides agree with TRBD1. Trimming at V came to 4 bases and at J to 3 bases, leaving 6 bases not matched to a gene. Germline CDR1 is SGHNT and CDR2 is YYREEE (reference sequence). The CDR3 loop spans 14 amino acids. CDR3 bases: TGTGCCAGCAGCCCCGGGACAGGCCTCTACGAGCAGTACTTC. Translated: CASSPGTGLYEQYF.

The chain joins TRBV18 to TRBJ1-5; the D gene is possibly TRBD1 (5 bases). V lost 2 bases and J lost 5, with 10 bases in between. CDR1 KGHSH and CDR2 LQKENI come from the germline V gene. The CDR3 spans 14 residues. CDR3 residues: CASSPTGGYQPQHF. DNA of the CDR3: TGTGCCAGCTCACCAACAGGCGGTTATCAGCCCCAGCATTTT.

This clone has just a few counts. The V call is TRBV6-1, the J call TRBJ2-7, with D possibly being TRBD1 (5 bases). The ends were cut back, 0 bases at V and 0 bases at J, with 12 bases in the middle. In germline, CDR1 is MNHNS, CDR2 SASEGT. The CDR3 sequence is 16 residues long. The CDR3 spells CASSEAWGLSSYEQYF. In DNA, the CDR3 is TGTGCCAGCAGTGAAGCGTGGGGCCTGAGCTCCTACGAGCAGTACTTC.

This chain links TRBV4-1 with TRBJ2-5; TRBD1 is a possible D gene (6 bases). Germline V gene data show CDR1 as MGHRA and CDR2 as YSYEKL. The CDR3 is 13 residues long. Trimming shortened V by 4 bases and J by 5 bases, and 11 bases separated the two germline ends. The CDR3 coding sequence is TGCGCCAGCAGCCGGAGGACAGATGAGACCCAGTACTTC. Translation: CASSRRTDETQYF.

V is TRBV6-6 and J is TRBJ2-5; 7 bases match TRBD2. CDR1 and CDR2 from the germline V gene are MNHNY and SVGAGI (reference sequence). J lost 4 bases, V lost 5 bases, and 7 bases had no gene match. The CDR3 has 14 amino acids. This CDR3 is CASSRDGRRETQYF. CDR3 sequence (DNA): TGTGCCAGCAGTCGGGACGGGAGGCGAGAGACCCAGTACTTC.

The chain has TRBV6-5 and TRBJ1-6; 7 nucleotides line up with TRBD1. V lost 6 bases to trimming and J lost 7 bases; unmatched junction nucleotides: 3. This CDR3 is built from 13 residues. Looked up from germline, CDR1 is MNHEY and CDR2 is SVGAGI. CDR3 nucleotides: TGTGCCAGCAGGAGGGACAGAAATTCACCCCTCCACTTT. Translated, it gives CASRRDRNSPLHF.

The chain is built from TRBV7-9 and TRBJ1-3; D is undetermined. Germline lookup yields CDR1 SEHNR and CDR2 FQNEAQ (reference sequence). This CDR3 has 16 residues. V was cut by 8 bases and J by 0 bases, with 17 bases left in between. The CDR3 sequence: CASGPPSILSGNTIYF. For the CDR3, the DNA is TGTGCCAGCGGCCCGCCTTCCATCCTCTCTGGAAACACCATATATTTT.

The chain links TRBV7-3 to TRBJ2-5, with 12 bases fitting TRBD2. Germline trimming cut 5 bases from V and 5 bases from J; bases unmatched to any gene: 6. This CDR3 spans 15 amino acids. From germline, CDR1 is SGHTA and CDR2 FQGTGA. The CDR3 spells CASSPTSGGAETQYF. DNA of the CDR3: TGTGCCAGCAGCCCGACTAGCGGGGGAGCGGAGACCCAGTACTTC. The whole variable domain, remainder taken from reference TRBV7-3 and TRBJ2-5, is GAGVSQTPSNKVTEKGKYVELRCDPISGHTALYWYRQSLGQGPEFLIYFQGTGAADDSGLPNDRFFAVRPEGSVSTLKIQRTERGDSAVYLCASSPTSGGAETQYFGPGTRLLVL.

The V and J genes are TRBV7-9 and TRBJ2-2, with D perhaps matching TRBD1 (6 bases). This CDR3 is 18 amino acids long. Germline V gives CDR1 SEHNR, CDR2 FQNEAQ (reference sequence). V dropped 5 bases and J dropped 3 bases, with 22 bases sitting between them. DNA for the CDR3: TGTGCCAGCAGCGGGAAACAGAGGGGGATGGCGGACACCGGGGAGCTGTTTTTT. Protein product: CASSGKQRGMADTGELFF. Full variable domain (remainder filled in from reference TRBV7-9 and TRBJ2-2): DTGVSQNPRHKITKRGQNVTFRCDPISEHNRLYWYRQTLGQGPEFLTYFQNEAQLEKSRLLSDRFSAERPKGSFSTLEIQRTEQGDSAMYLCASSGKQRGMADTGELFFGEGSRLTVL.

The sample holds a few counts of this clone. The identical CDR3 is also encoded by other nucleotide sequences in the sample. V gene TRBV6-5 combines with J gene TRBJ1-3; TRBD1 is a possible D gene (5 bases). Germline V gene lookup returns CDR1 MNHEY and CDR2 SVGAGI. V was pared by 2 bases and J by 2 bases, with 10 bases between. The CDR3 consists of 15 residues. CDR3 residues: CASSYRGGPGNTIYF. The CDR3 DNA reads TGTGCCAGCAGTTACAGGGGAGGTCCTGGAAACACCATATATTTT.

The rearrangement links TRBV19 to TRBJ1-2, with a weak D call TRBD1 (5 bases). From germline, CDR1 is LNHDA and CDR2 SQIVND (reference sequence). The CDR3 covers 14 residues. With 7 bases removed from V and 3 bases from J, the gap between germline ends came to 15 bases. CDR3 residues: CASTPRAGYYGYTF. The CDR3 DNA is TGTGCCAGTACTCCCAGGGCGGGGTACTATGGCTACACCTTC.

The rearrangement links TRBV5-1 to TRBJ2-7; D is undetermined. Per germline, CDR1 SGHRS and CDR2 YFSETQ. V lost 3 bases, J lost 2 bases, and 3 bases lay in between. CDR3 length equals 11 residues. The DNA for the CDR3 is TGCGCCAGCAGCTCGGCCTACGAGCAGTACTTC. This codes for CASSSAYEQYF.

The chain links TRBV29-1 to TRBJ1-2; D possibly corresponds to TRBD1 (6 bases). The germline gives CDR1 SQVTM, CDR2 ANQGSEA. The CDR3 consists of 15 residues. Between the trimmed V and J ends, which lost 7 bases and 3 bases, there was a span of 21 bases. CDR3: CSAGVAGGPDYGYTF. As DNA, the CDR3 is TGCAGCGCAGGGGTGGCGGGGGGCCCTGACTATGGCTACACCTTC.

V gene TRBV7-9 combines with J gene TRBJ2-1, with 15 bases matching TRBD2. V gave up 6 bases and J gave up 8 bases; unmatched junction bases: 11. CDR3 length equals 17 residues. Germline CDR1 SEHNR, CDR2 FQNEAQ (reference sequence). The CDR3 here is CASSRTSGGAKGYEQFF. As DNA, the CDR3 is TGTGCCAGCAGTCGGACTAGCGGGGGGGCCAAAGGATATGAGCAGTTCTTC.

The chain combines TRBV9 with TRBJ2-1, with a tentative D call TRBD2 (5 bases). Trimming took off 7 bases at V and 8 bases at J, with 13 bases between the two ends. This CDR3 spans 12 amino acids. Germline V gene lookup returns CDR1 SGDLS and CDR2 YYNGEE. The CDR3 DNA follows: TGTGCCAGCGGGAGAGCTATGGATGAGCAGTTCTTC. Its translation is CASGRAMDEQFF.

This clone was recorded a few times. This rearrangement joins TRBV25-1 to TRBJ2-7; 8 nucleotides line up with TRBD2. V trimming: 7 bases; J trimming: 0 bases; junction bases outside the gene matches: 5. Germline CDR1 reads MGHDK; CDR2 reads SYGVNS. The CDR3 covers 14 residues. The CDR3 here is CASTGLADSYEQYF. The CDR3 nucleotides read TGTGCCAGCACCGGACTAGCCGACTCCTACGAGCAGTACTTC.

The chain links TRBV30 to TRBJ1-3; D gene unclear. V dropped 4 bases and J dropped 3 bases, with 10 bases sitting between them. The CDR3 has 13 residues. Germline CDR1 reads GTSNPN; CDR2 reads SVGIG (reference sequence). The chain's CDR3 is CAWMSRHGNTIYF. For the CDR3, the DNA is TGTGCCTGGATGTCCAGGCATGGAAACACCATATATTTT.

The V call is TRBV5-4, the J call TRBJ1-2; 10 bases are shared with TRBD1. The CDR3 sequence is 15 residues long. V was clipped by 4 bases and J by 1 base; unmatched bases: 4. CDR1 is SGHNT and CDR2 is YYREEE in the germline V gene (reference sequence). The CDR3 protein is CASSDRDRGNYGYTF. The CDR3 region has the DNA TGTGCCAGCAGCGACCGGGACAGGGGTAACTATGGCTACACCTTC.

The chain couples TRBV6-5 to TRBJ2-5; 7 bases align to TRBD1. Germline values: CDR1 MNHEY, CDR2 SVGAGI. Trimming at V came to 5 bases and at J to 5 bases, leaving 11 bases not matched to a gene. CDR3 size: 15 residues. The CDR3 DNA follows: TGTGCCAGCAGTCAAACCGGGACAGCAGGGGAGACCCAGTACTTC. This codes for CASSQTGTAGETQYF.

The rearrangement joins TRBV4-2 to TRBJ1-4; the D is unclear. There are 15 residues in the CDR3. The V end lost 0 bases, the J end lost 3 bases, and 8 bases lay between the germline ends. Germline V gene data show CDR1 as LGHNA and CDR2 as YNFKEQ. DNA of the CDR3: TGTGCCAGCAGCCAAGAGGAGGAGCCTAATGAAAAACTGTTTTTT. Translated, it gives CASSQEEEPNEKLFF.